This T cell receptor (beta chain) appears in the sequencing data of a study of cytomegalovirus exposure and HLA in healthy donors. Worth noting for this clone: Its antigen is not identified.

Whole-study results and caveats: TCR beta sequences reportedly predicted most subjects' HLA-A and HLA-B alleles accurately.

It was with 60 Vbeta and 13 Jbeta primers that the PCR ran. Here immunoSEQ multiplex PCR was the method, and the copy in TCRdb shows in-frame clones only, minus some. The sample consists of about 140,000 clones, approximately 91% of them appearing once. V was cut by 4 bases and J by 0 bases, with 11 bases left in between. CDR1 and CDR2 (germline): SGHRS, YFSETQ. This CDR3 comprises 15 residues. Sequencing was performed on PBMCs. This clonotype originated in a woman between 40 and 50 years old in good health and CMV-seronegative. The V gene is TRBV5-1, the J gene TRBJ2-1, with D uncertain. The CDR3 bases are TGCGCCAGCAGCCCTCGACTGGGCTCCTACAATGAGCAGTTCTTC. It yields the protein CASSPRLGSYNEQFF.